What follows are 11 T cell receptor beta chains derived from one specimen sequenced in a study of metastatic and nonmetastatic thyroid tumors. There were no patients who had received any treatment before thyroid surgery. TCRdb reprocessed the PCR reads via MiXCR. The table records over 25,000 clones, approximately 15% of them present only once. Sequencing used blood. These receptor sequences come from a female donor with papillary thyroid cancer or a benign thyroid nodule (not recorded which). Some clones in this sample may be carry-over from other donors' samples.

In DNA form, the CDR3 reads TGTGCCAGCAGTTTAAGAGGTCAGCCCTACGAGCAGTACTTC. Translated: CASSLRGQPYEQYF. The rearrangement joins TRBV28 to TRBJ2-7; D remains ambiguous. The CDR3 consists of 14 residues. Germline V CDR1 and CDR2: MDHEN, SYDVKM. With 2 bases removed from V and 2 bases from J, the gap between germline ends came to 10 bases.

In the case of this clone: One junction end disagrees with the germline gene, perhaps due to a read error. The chain is built from TRBV24-1 and TRBJ1-5; D is perhaps TRBD1 (5 bases). Germline CDR1 KGHDR, CDR2 SFDVKD. This CDR3 spans 15 amino acids. The CDR3 region is CTTDGGGVSNQPQHF. The CDR3 nucleotides are TGTACCACCGATGGAGGAGGGGTGAGCAATCAGCCCCAGCATTTT.

This clone has a count of ten or more. The chain joins TRBV28 to TRBJ1-3; D is perhaps TRBD1 (5 bases). Germline CDR1 is MDHEN and CDR2 is SYDVKM. With 8 bases removed from V and 2 bases from J, the gap between germline ends came to 13 bases. The CDR3 is 14 amino acids. CDR3 in amino acids: CASSSGGTGNTIYF. CDR3 coding DNA: TGTGCCAGCTCTTCGGGGGGGACTGGAAACACCATATATTTT.

The V call is TRBV11-2, the J call TRBJ2-1; tentatively, D is TRBD2 (6 bases). This CDR3 is 18 amino acids long. V lost 6 bases, J lost 8 bases, and 29 bases lay in between. Germline CDR1 is SGHAT and CDR2 is FQNNGV. CDR3 in DNA: TGTGCCAGCAGTGCGCAGTTCATAGCGGTAGTGCCTTTGGATGAGCAGTTCTTC. This translates into CASSAQFIAVVPLDEQFF.

This clone was counted many times. The chain links TRBV29-1 to TRBJ2-7; TRBD2 agrees at 14 bases. J gave up 2 bases and V 2 bases, and 5 bases lay outside the gene matches. Germline CDR1 is SQVTM and CDR2 is ANQGSEA. The CDR3 is 16 residues long. Written as DNA, the CDR3 is TGCAGCGTTGAACGCCCGGGACTAGCGGGAGCCTACGAGCAGTACTTC. This translates into CSVERPGLAGAYEQYF.

This clone showed up just a few times. V gene TRBV6-1 combines with J gene TRBJ1-6; D remains unclear. This CDR3 has 17 amino acids. V shed 3 bases and J shed 9 bases, with 21 bases lying between them. Germline lookup yields CDR1 MNHNS and CDR2 SASEGT. The CDR3 nucleotides are TGTGCCAGCAGTGACCGTTTTGTGACAACCGTCCTTTCACCCCTCCACTTT. It translates to CASSDRFVTTVLSPLHF.

This clone was seen just once. The missing conserved phenylalanine or tryptophan at the end of this CDR3 makes a read error likely. No DNA is shown, since the ends of the CDR3 on it are uncertain; the CDR3 is the one TCRdb lists. The V gene is TRBV7-2, the J gene TRBJ2-4; the table names TRBD2, a call not compared with the DNA. Germline V lookup: CDR1 SGHTA, CDR2 FQGNSA. The CDR3 spans 14 amino acids, including both terminal residues. CDR3 residues: CASSSLPQIAGGPV.

The V and J genes are TRBV11-2 and TRBJ1-1, with D unresolved. The CDR3 covers 17 residues. Per the germline V gene, CDR1 is SGHAT and CDR2 is FQNNGV. Trimming took off 1 base at V and 4 bases at J, with 19 bases between the two ends. In DNA form, the CDR3 reads TGTGCCAGCAGCTTAGTGAGCAGTGGGTATGCTGGCACTGAAGCTTTCTTT. Amino acid sequence: CASSLVSSGYAGTEAFF.

This clone was picked up many times. The chain carries TRBV6-1 and TRBJ2-7, with D perhaps matching TRBD1 or TRBD2 (5 bases each). CDR3 length: 15 residues. CDR1 MNHNS and CDR2 SASEGT come from the germline V gene. V was shortened by 6 bases and J by 4 bases, with 19 bases between the two germline ends. CDR3 in amino acids: CASSQTGARVYEQYF. CDR3 sequence (DNA): TGTGCCAGCAGCCAAACAGGCGCGAGGGTTTACGAGCAGTACTTC.

In this sample, this clone turned up a few times. The rearrangement uses TRBV12-3 or TRBV12-4 and TRBJ2-1; D is uncertain. V was clipped by 3 bases and J by 5 bases, with 11 bases between them. The CDR3 has 14 residues. The CDR3 DNA reads as TGTGCCAGCAGTTTCATCGGCGGTAACAATGAGCAGTTCTTC. This encodes CASSFIGGNNEQFF.

This clone was picked up many times. J is TRBJ2-1 and V is TRBV20-1; D perhaps matches TRBD1 (5 bases). Trimming shortened V by 4 bases and J by 7 bases, and 17 bases separated the two germline ends. This CDR3 comprises 14 residues. The germline gives CDR1 DFQATT, CDR2 SNEGSKA (reference sequence). The CDR3 is CSAIGPKGENEQFF. The CDR3 DNA follows: TGCAGTGCTATTGGGCCAAAAGGGGAAAATGAGCAGTTCTTC.